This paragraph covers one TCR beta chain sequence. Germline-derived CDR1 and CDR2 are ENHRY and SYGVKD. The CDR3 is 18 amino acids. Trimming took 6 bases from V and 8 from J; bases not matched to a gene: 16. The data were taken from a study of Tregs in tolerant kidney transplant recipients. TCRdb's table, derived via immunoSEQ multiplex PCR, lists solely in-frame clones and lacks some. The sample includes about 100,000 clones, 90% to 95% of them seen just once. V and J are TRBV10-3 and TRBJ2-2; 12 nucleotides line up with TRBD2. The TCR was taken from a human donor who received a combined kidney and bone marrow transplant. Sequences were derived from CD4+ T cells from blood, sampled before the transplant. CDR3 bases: TGTGCCATCAGCACCCCTTCTCAGCTAGCGGGGGGGATTGGGGAGCTGTTTTTT. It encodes CAISTPSQLAGGIGELFF.